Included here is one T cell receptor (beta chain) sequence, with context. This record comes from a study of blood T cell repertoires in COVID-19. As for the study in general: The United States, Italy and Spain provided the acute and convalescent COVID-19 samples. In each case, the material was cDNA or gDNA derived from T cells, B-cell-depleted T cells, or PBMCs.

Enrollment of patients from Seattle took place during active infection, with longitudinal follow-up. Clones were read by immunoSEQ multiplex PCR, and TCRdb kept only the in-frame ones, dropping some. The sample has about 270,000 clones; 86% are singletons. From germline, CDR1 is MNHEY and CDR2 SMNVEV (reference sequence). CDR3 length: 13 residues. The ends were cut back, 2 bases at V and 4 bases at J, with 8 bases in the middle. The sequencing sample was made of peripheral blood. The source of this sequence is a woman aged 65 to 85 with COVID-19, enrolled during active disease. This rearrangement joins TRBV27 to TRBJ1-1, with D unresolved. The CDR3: CASSLQATTEAFF. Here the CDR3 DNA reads TGTGCCAGCAGTTTACAGGCAACCACTGAAGCTTTCTTT.